A single sample is the source of the 4 T cell receptor beta chains below, sequenced in a study of T cell responses to AZD1222 COVID-19 vaccine. Profiling relied on immunoSEQ multiplex PCR, and the TCRdb table lists in-frame clones only, not all of them. This table has over 150,000 clones, 90% appearing once. Sample: peripheral blood, taken on day 0 of AZD1222 vaccination. These receptors all come from an adult in good health.

The chain joins TRBV5-4 to TRBJ2-5; D is possibly TRBD1 (6 bases). CDR1 and CDR2 from the germline V gene are SGHNT and YYREEE (reference sequence). With 4 bases removed from V and 2 bases from J, the gap between germline ends came to 18 bases. The CDR3 consists of 16 residues. This CDR3 reads CASSPATRTDQETQYF. The CDR3 DNA is TGTGCCAGCAGCCCCGCAACTAGGACAGATCAAGAGACCCAGTACTTC.

V and J are TRBV7-2 and TRBJ2-3; D not resolved. Deletions cut 2 bases from V and 5 bases from J, with 11 bases between. Germline CDR1 and CDR2: SGHTA and FQGNSA. There are 14 residues in the CDR3. This chain's CDR3 is CASSLTRAKDTQYF. The CDR3 DNA is TGTGCCAGCAGCTTAACCCGGGCCAAAGATACGCAGTATTTT.

CDR3 in amino acids: CAIGGCSNQPQHF. In nucleotides, the CDR3 is TGCGCCATTGGCGGGTGTAGCAATCAGCCCCAGCATTTT. This chain connects TRBV23-1 to TRBJ1-5; no clear D. TRBV23-1 is an open reading frame whose function is uncertain. There are 13 residues in the CDR3. Between the trimmed V and J ends, which lost 10 bases and 0 bases, there was a span of 10 bases.

The chain couples TRBV7-6 to TRBJ2-1; a weak D match, TRBD2 (5 bases). The CDR3 totals 15 residues. The V gene's germline CDR1 is SGHVS and CDR2 FNYEAQ. V dropped 5 bases and J dropped 5 bases, with 16 bases sitting between them. DNA for the CDR3: TGTGCCAGCAGCCGGAACCGAGGGTTCGACAATGAGCAGTTCTTC. This translates into CASSRNRGFDNEQFF.